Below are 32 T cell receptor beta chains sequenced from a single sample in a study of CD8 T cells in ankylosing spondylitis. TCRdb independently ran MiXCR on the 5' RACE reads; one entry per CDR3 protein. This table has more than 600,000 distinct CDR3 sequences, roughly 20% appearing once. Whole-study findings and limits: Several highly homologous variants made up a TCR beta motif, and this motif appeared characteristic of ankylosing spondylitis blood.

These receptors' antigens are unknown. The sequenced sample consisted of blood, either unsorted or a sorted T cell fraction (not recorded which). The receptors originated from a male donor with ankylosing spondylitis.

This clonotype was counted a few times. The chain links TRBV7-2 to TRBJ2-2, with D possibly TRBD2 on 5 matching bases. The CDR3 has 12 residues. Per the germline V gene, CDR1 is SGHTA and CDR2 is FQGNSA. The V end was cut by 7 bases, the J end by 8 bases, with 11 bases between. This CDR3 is CASTRGAGELFF. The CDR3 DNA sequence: TGTGCCAGCACCCGGGGAGCTGGGGAGCTGTTTTTT.

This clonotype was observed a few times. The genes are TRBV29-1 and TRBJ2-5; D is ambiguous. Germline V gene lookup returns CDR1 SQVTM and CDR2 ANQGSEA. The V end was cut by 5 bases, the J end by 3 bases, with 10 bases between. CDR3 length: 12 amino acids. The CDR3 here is CSVLGVKETQYF. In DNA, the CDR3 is TGCAGCGTTCTGGGCGTAAAAGAGACCCAGTACTTC.

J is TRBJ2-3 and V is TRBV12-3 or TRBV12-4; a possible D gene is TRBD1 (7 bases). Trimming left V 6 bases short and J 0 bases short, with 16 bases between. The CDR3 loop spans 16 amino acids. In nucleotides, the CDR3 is TGTGCCAGCAGCACTCCGACAGGGACTAGCACAGATACGCAGTATTTT. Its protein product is CASSTPTGTSTDTQYF.

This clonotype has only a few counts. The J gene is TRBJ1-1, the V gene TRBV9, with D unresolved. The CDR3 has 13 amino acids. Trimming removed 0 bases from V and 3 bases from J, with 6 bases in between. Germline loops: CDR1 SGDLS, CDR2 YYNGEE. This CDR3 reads CASSVAQDTEAFF. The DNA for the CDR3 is TGTGCCAGCAGCGTAGCTCAGGACACTGAAGCTTTCTTT.

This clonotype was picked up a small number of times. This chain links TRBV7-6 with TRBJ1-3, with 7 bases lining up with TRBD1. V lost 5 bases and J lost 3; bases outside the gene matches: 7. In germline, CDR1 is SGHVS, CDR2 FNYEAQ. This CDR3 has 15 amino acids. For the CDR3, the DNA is TGTGCCAGCAGCCCCCTGACAGGGAATGGAAACACCATATATTTT. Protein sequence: CASSPLTGNGNTIYF.

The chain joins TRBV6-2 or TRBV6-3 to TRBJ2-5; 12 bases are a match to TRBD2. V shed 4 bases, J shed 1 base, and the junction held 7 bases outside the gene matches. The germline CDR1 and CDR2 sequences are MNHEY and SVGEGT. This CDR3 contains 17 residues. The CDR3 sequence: CASSSKLAGGLQETQYF. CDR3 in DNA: TGTGCCAGCAGTTCGAAGCTAGCGGGAGGGCTCCAAGAGACCCAGTACTTC.

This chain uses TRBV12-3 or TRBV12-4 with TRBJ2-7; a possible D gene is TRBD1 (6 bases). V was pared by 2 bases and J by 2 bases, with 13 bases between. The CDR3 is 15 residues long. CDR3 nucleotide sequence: TGTGCCAGCAGTTTAATTCCGGACAGCCCCTACGAGCAGTACTTC. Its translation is CASSLIPDSPYEQYF.

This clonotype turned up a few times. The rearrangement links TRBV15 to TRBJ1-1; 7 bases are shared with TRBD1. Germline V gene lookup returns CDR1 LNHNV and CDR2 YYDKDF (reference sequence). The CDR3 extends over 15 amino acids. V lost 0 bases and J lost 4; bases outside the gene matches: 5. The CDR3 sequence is CATSRDTQGSTEAFF. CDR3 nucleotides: TGTGCCACCAGCAGAGATACACAGGGGAGCACTGAAGCTTTCTTT.

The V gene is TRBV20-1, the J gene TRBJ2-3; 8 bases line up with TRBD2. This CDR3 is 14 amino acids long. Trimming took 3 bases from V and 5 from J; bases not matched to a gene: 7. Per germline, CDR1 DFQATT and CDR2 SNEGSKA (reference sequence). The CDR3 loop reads CSASPAGAVDTQYF. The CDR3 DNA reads TGCAGTGCTAGCCCAGCGGGAGCCGTAGATACGCAGTATTTT.

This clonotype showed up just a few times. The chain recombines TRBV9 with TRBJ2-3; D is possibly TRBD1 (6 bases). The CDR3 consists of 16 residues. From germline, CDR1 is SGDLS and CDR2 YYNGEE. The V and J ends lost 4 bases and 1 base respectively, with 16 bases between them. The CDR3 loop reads CASSPRGWPRTDTQYF. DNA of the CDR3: TGTGCCAGCAGCCCGAGGGGGTGGCCTCGCACAGATACGCAGTATTTT.

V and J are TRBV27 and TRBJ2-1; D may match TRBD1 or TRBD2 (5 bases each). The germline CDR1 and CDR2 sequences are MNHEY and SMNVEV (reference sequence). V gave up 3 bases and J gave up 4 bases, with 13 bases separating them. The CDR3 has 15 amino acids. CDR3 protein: CASSFGAPRYNEQFF. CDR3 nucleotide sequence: TGTGCCAGCAGTTTCGGGGCCCCACGGTACAATGAGCAGTTCTTC.

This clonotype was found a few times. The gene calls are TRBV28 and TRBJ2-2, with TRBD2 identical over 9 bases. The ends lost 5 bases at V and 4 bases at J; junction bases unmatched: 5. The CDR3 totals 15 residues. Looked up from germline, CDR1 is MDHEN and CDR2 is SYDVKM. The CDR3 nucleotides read TGTGCCAGCAGTGCCTGGCGGGAGGGCACCGGGGAGCTGTTTTTT. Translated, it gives CASSAWREGTGELFF.

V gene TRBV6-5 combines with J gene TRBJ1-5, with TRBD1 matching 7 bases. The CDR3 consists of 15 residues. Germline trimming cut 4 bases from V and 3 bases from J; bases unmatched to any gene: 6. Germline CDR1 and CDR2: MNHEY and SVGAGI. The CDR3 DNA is TGTGCCAGCAGTTCGGCAGGGGGAAACAATCAGCCCCAGCATTTT. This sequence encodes CASSSAGGNNQPQHF.

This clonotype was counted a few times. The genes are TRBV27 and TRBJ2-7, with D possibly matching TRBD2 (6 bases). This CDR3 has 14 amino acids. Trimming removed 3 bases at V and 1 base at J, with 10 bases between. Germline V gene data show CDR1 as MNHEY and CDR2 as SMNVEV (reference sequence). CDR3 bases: TGTGCCAGCAGTTTCGGGACTGATTCCTACGAGCAGTACTTC. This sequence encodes CASSFGTDSYEQYF.

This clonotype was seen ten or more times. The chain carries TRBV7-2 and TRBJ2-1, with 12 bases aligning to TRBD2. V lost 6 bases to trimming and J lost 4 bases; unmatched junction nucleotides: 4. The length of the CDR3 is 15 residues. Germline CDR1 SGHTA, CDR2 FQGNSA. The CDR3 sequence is CASSSGLAGYNEQFF. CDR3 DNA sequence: TGTGCCAGCAGTTCCGGACTAGCGGGGTACAATGAGCAGTTCTTC.

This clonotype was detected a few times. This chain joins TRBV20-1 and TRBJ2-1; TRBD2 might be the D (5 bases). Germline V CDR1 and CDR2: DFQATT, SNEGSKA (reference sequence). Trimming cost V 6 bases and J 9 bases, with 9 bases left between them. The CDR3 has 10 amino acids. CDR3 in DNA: TGCAGTGCCGCAGCGGTTGAGCAGTTCTTC. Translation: CSAAAVEQFF.

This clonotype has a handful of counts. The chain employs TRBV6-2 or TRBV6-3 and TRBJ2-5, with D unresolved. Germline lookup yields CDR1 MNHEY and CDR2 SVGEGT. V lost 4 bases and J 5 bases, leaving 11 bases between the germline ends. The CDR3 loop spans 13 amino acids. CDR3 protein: CASSLFLVETQYF. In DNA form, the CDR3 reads TGTGCCAGCAGTTTATTCCTAGTGGAGACCCAGTACTTC.

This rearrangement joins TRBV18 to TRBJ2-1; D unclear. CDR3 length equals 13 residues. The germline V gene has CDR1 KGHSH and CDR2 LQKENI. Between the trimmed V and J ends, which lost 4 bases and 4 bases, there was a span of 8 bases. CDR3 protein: CASSRTDYNEQFF. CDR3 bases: TGTGCCAGCTCACGTACCGATTACAATGAGCAGTTCTTC.

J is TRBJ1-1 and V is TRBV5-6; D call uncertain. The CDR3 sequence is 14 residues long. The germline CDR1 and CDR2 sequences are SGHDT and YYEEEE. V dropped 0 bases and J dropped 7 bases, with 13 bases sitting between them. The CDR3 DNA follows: TGTGCCAGCAGCTTGGGAGGCTGGGTGGTTGAAGCTTTCTTT. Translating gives CASSLGGWVVEAFF.

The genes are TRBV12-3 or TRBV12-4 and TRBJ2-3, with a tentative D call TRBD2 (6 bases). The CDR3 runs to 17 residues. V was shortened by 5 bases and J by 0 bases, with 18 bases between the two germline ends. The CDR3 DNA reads TGTGCCAGCAGTCCAGCGAGGACTATAACTAGCACAGATACGCAGTATTTT. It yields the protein CASSPARTITSTDTQYF.

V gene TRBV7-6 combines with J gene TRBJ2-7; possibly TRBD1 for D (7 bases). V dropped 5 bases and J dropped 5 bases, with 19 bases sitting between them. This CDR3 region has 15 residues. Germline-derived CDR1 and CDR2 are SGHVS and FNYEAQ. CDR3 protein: CASSPGGGGINEQYF. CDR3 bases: TGTGCCAGCAGCCCCGGTGGAGGGGGCATCAACGAGCAGTACTTC.

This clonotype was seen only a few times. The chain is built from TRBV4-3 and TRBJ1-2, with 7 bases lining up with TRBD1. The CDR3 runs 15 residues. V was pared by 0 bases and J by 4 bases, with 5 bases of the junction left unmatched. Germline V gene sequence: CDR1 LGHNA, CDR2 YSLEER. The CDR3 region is CASSQDVQGGYGYTF. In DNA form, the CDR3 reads TGCGCCAGCAGCCAAGATGTTCAGGGGGGCTATGGCTACACCTTC.

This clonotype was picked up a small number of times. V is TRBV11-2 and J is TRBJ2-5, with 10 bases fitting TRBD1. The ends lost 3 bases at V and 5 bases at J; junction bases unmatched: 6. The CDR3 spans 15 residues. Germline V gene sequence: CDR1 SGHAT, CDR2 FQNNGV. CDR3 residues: CASSFRQGAWETQYF. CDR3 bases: TGTGCCAGCAGCTTCAGACAGGGGGCGTGGGAGACCCAGTACTTC. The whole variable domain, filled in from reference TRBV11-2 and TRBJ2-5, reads EAGVAQSPRYKIIEKRQSVAFWCNPISGHATLYWYQQILGQGPKLLIQFQNNGVVDDSQLPKDRFSAERLKGVDSTLKIQPAKLEDSAVYLCASSFRQGAWETQYFGPGTRLLVL.

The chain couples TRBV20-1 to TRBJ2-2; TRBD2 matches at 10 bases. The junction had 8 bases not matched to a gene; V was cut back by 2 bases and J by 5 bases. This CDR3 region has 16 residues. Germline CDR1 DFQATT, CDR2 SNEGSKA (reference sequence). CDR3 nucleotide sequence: TGCAGTGCTAGATTTCCGGGACTAGCGTCTACCGGGGAGCTGTTTTTT. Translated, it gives CSARFPGLASTGELFF.

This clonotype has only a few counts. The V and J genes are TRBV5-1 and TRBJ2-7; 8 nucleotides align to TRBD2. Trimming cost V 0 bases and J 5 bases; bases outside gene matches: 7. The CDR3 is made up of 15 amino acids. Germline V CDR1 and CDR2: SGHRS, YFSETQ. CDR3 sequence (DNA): TGCGCCAGCAGCTTGGTTAGCGGGGTCGGCAACGAGCAGTACTTC. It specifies CASSLVSGVGNEQYF.

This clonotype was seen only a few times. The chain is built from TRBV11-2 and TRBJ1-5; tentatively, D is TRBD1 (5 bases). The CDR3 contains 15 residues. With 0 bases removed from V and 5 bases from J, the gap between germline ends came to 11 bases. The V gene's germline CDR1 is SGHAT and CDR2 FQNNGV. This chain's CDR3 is CASSLEGQGYQPQHF. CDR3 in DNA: TGTGCCAGCAGCTTAGAGGGGCAGGGATATCAGCCCCAGCATTTT.

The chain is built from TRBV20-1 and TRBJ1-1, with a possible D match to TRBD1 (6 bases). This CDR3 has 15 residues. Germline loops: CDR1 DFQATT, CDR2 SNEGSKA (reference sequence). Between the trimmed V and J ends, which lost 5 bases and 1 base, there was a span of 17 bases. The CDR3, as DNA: TGCAGTGCTCCGACCGCAGGGGCCGCGAACACTGAAGCTTTCTTT. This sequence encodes CSAPTAGAANTEAFF.

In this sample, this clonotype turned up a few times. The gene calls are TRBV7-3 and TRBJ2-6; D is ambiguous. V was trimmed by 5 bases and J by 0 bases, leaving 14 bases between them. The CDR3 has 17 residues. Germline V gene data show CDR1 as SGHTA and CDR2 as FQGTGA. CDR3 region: CASSLLPGSSGANVLTF. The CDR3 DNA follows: TGTGCCAGCAGCCTACTCCCTGGCTCCTCTGGGGCCAACGTCCTGACTTTC. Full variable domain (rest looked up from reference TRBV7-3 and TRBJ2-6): GAGVSQTPSNKVTEKGKYVELRCDPISGHTALYWYRQSLGQGPEFLIYFQGTGAADDSGLPNDRFFAVRPEGSVSTLKIQRTERGDSAVYLCASSLLPGSSGANVLTFGAGSRLTVL.

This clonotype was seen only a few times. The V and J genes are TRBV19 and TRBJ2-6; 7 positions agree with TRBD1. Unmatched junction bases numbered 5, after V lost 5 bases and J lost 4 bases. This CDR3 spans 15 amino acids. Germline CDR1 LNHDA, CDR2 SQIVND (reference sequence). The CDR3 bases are TGTGCCAGTAGTGGCAGGGGGTTCGGGGCCAACGTCCTGACTTTC. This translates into CASSGRGFGANVLTF.

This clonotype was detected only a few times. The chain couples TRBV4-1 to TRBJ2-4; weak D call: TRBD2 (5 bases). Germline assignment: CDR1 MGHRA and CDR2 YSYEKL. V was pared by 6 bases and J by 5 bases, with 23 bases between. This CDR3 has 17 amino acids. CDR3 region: CASSLRVAGRPQNIQYF. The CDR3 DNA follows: TGCGCCAGCAGTTTAAGGGTGGCGGGTCGACCCCAAAACATTCAGTACTTC.

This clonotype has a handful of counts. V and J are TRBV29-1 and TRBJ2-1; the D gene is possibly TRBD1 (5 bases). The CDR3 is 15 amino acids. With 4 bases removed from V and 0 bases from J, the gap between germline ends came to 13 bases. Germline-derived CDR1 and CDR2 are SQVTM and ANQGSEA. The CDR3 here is CSVVGPESSYNEQFF. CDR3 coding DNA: TGCAGCGTTGTGGGGCCCGAGAGCTCCTACAATGAGCAGTTCTTC.

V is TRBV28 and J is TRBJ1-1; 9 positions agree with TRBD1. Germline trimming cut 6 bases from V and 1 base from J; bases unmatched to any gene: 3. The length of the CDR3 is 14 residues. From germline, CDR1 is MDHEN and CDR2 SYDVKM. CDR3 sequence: CASRLTGGNTEAFF. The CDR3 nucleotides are TGTGCCAGCAGGTTGACAGGGGGGAACACTGAAGCTTTCTTT.